This T cell receptor (beta chain) comes out of a study of identical twins. Study-wide points: Insertions ran lower in abundant cord blood beta clonotypes, though not in memory repertoires.

Every one of the donors was a healthy Caucasian. Germline V gene lookup returns CDR1 LGHDT and CDR2 YNNKEL (reference sequence). Between the trimmed V and J ends, which lost 3 bases and 1 base, there was a span of 4 bases. This CDR3 is built from 12 residues. Many counts were recorded for this clonotype. Its target is not known. A universal primer site was created by template switching, with the cDNA bearing unique molecular identifiers. TCRdb re-called the 5' RACE reads through MiXCR, storing one row per CDR3 protein. The sample gives some 330,000 distinct CDR3 sequences, roughly 9% of which show up once; about 9.1% is in the top ten.

The sample comprised naive T cells sorted from blood. The source of this sequence is a woman between 45 and 60 years old in good health. The J gene is TRBJ2-7, the V gene TRBV3-1; D unresolved. The CDR3 DNA reads as TGTGCCAGCAGCCAGCTATCCTACGAGCAGTACTTC. Translated, it gives CASSQLSYEQYF.